These 26 T cell receptor beta chains share one sample of origin, sequenced in a study of shared clonotypes between healthy human individuals. Generated by immunoSEQ multiplex PCR, the TCRdb table keeps only in-frame clones and is missing some. The table shows around 530,000 clones, with 70% to 80% occurring only once. The sample taken for sequencing was PBMCs. The receptor set was obtained from a woman aged 35 to 49 in good health. Some clones in this sample may be carry-over from other donors' samples.

The rearrangement joins TRBV5-1 to TRBJ2-2, with a possible D match to TRBD1 (6 bases). The CDR3 has 14 residues. Germline CDR1 SGHRS, CDR2 YFSETQ. The germline V and J ends were trimmed by 3 bases and 1 base, with 7 bases remaining between them. CDR3 nucleotides: TGCGCCAGCAGCTCGACAGGGAACACCGGGGAGCTGTTTTTT. As protein: CASSSTGNTGELFF.

The V gene is TRBV13, the J gene TRBJ2-7; TRBD1 matches 8 bases. Trimming took 1 base from V and 5 from J; bases not matched to a gene: 7. The CDR3 is 15 residues long. Germline CDR1 and CDR2: PRHDT and FYEKMQ (reference sequence). The CDR3 sequence: CASSLVRTGSHEQYF. CDR3 nucleotide sequence: TGTGCCAGCAGCTTAGTTCGGACAGGGAGTCACGAGCAGTACTTC.

The CDR3 coding sequence is TGTGCCATCAGTGACCGGGTCGAGCAGTTCTTC. Translating it yields CAISDRVEQFF. The genes are TRBV10-3 and TRBJ2-1; D unresolved. The CDR3 is made up of 11 amino acids. The germline V and J ends were trimmed by 3 bases and 10 bases, with 7 bases remaining between them. CDR1 is ENHRY, CDR2 SYGVKD, per germline.

The rearrangement uses TRBV5-1 and TRBJ1-2; TRBD1 is a possible D gene (6 bases). Between the trimmed V and J ends, which lost 0 bases and 4 bases, there was a span of 10 bases. CDR1 is SGHRS, CDR2 YFSETQ, per germline. The CDR3 is 14 amino acids. CDR3 region: CASSLEGGGYGYTF. The CDR3 DNA is TGCGCCAGCAGCTTGGAGGGGGGCGGCTATGGCTACACCTTC.

Comments on this clone: This likely traces to a read error, being one base from a far larger clone. This sample also contains other DNA sequences that code for the same CDR3. The rearrangement links TRBV18 to TRBJ2-1; tentatively, D is TRBD2 (6 bases). This CDR3 spans 16 amino acids. The germline gives CDR1 KGHSH, CDR2 LQKENI. The CDR3 spells CASRIGGAESYNEQFF. The CDR3 nucleotides read TGTGCTAGCCGGATCGGGGGAGCGGAATCCTACAATGAGCAGTTCTTC.

The CDR3 DNA sequence: TGTGCCAGCACTCTTGGGCGCCGTAAGGGCTACACCTTC. Translation: CASTLGRRKGYTF. This rearrangement joins TRBV28 to TRBJ1-2, with D uncertain. CDR3 size: 13 residues. Germline V gene lookup returns CDR1 MDHEN and CDR2 SYDVKM. With 7 bases removed from V and 8 bases from J, the gap between germline ends came to 17 bases.

The chain joins TRBV5-6 to TRBJ2-7, with 13 bases identical to TRBD2. This CDR3 contains 16 residues. Trimming cost V 4 bases and J 0 bases; bases outside gene matches: 4. Germline V gene sequence: CDR1 SGHDT, CDR2 YYEEEE. The CDR3 nucleotides are TGTGCCAGCAGCATCGGACTAGCGGGAGCCTCCTACGAGCAGTACTTC. Protein: CASSIGLAGASYEQYF.

As for this clone: Distinct nucleotide sequences in the sample also encode this CDR3. The J gene is TRBJ2-5, the V gene TRBV18, with D perhaps assigned TRBD1 or TRBD2 (5 bases each). Trimming removed 3 bases at V and 4 bases at J, with 9 bases between. The CDR3 extends over 13 amino acids. Germline CDR1 and CDR2: KGHSH and LQKENI. CDR3 coding DNA: TGTGCCAGCTCACCTGGGGGTACAGAGACCCAGTACTTC. Translated: CASSPGGTETQYF.

Written as DNA, the CDR3 is TGCAGCGTTGAACTACTCCAGGCGCAGTATTTT. It yields the protein CSVELLQAQYF. The gene calls are TRBV29-1 and TRBJ2-3; D gene unclear. The CDR3 covers 11 residues. Germline CDR1 reads SQVTM; CDR2 reads ANQGSEA. V lost 2 bases and J lost 10, with 10 bases in between.

Details on this clone: A read error is possible here, since a much larger clone lies one base away. The chain is built from TRBV4-1 and TRBJ1-4; D is unresolved. Germline CDR1 is MGHRA and CDR2 is YSYEKL. The V end lost 7 bases, the J end lost 4 bases, and 7 bases lay between the germline ends. CDR3 length: 12 amino acids. CDR3 amino acids: CASMRINEKLFF. Written as DNA, the CDR3 is TGCGCCAGCATGAGGATTAATGAAAAACTGTTTTTT.

CDR3 region: CASSQEVDTDTQYF. Written as DNA, the CDR3 is TGTGCCAGCAGCCAAGAGGTCGACACAGATACGCAGTATTTT. This sequence joins TRBV4-2 and TRBJ2-3; D unresolved. Per germline, CDR1 LGHNA and CDR2 YNFKEQ. The germline V and J ends were trimmed by 0 bases and 2 bases, with 6 bases remaining between them. CDR3 length: 14 amino acids.

This chain joins TRBV29-1 and TRBJ2-7, with D perhaps matching TRBD2 (7 bases). Trimming pared 5 bases from V and 3 bases from J, leaving 17 bases between. The CDR3 loop spans 14 amino acids. Germline loops: CDR1 SQVTM, CDR2 ANQGSEA. This CDR3 reads CSVYPGGAGYEQYF. The CDR3 coding sequence is TGCAGCGTTTACCCTGGGGGGGCAGGCTACGAGCAGTACTTC.

J is TRBJ2-7 and V is TRBV7-2; 7 bases match TRBD1. Germline-derived CDR1 and CDR2 are SGHTA and FQGNSA. There are 13 residues in the CDR3. Trimming removed 5 bases from V and 6 bases from J; junction bases left unmatched: 7. In DNA form, the CDR3 reads TGTGCCAGCAGCCCAACAGGGGTGGGCGAGCAGTACTTC. Amino acid sequence: CASSPTGVGEQYF. The full variable domain, in which reference TRBV7-2 and TRBJ2-7 provide the parts outside the CDR3, is GAGVSQSPSNKVTEKGKDVELRCDPISGHTALYWYRQSLGQGLEFLIYFQGNSAPDKSGLPSDRFSAERTGGSVSTLTIQRTQQEDSAVYLCASSPTGVGEQYFGPGTRLTVT.

CDR3 DNA sequence: TGTGCCAGCAGCACCCGGACTAGCGCGAACACCGGGGAGCTGTTTTTT. Amino acids: CASSTRTSANTGELFF. The chain couples TRBV7-3 to TRBJ2-2, with TRBD2 matching over 9 bases. With V trimmed by 5 bases and J by 0 bases, 4 bases remained unmatched. The CDR3 totals 16 residues. The germline gives CDR1 SGHTA, CDR2 FQGTGA.

CDR3 loop: CAISTGTQGGTGELFF. The CDR3 DNA reads as TGTGCCATCAGCACCGGGACGCAGGGAGGTACCGGGGAGCTGTTTTTT. The chain uses TRBV10-3 and TRBJ2-2; TRBD2 is a possible D gene (6 bases). Germline-derived CDR1 and CDR2 are ENHRY and SYGVKD. Trimming took 6 bases from V and 5 from J, leaving 19 bases between them. The CDR3 consists of 16 residues.

The V gene is TRBV7-3, the J gene TRBJ2-3; TRBD1 matches 12 bases. Germline CDR1 is SGHTA and CDR2 is FQGTGA. V shed 3 bases, J shed 1 base, and the junction held 2 bases outside the gene matches. CDR3 length: 16 amino acids. The CDR3 reads CASSFGTGGGTDTQYF. Written as DNA, the CDR3 is TGTGCCAGCAGCTTTGGGACAGGGGGCGGCACAGATACGCAGTATTTT.

This clone was observed a handful of times. This chain uses TRBV5-6 with TRBJ2-7; D may be TRBD2 (5 bases). This CDR3 comprises 15 residues. The V end lost 1 base, the J end lost 3 bases, and 14 bases lay between the germline ends. From germline, CDR1 is SGHDT and CDR2 YYEEEE. The chain's CDR3 is CASSLYGNLRYEQYF. The CDR3 bases are TGTGCCAGCAGCTTGTACGGGAATCTTCGCTACGAGCAGTACTTC.

Of note for this clone: At one boundary the junction diverges from the germline segment, which might be a read error. The chain employs TRBV7-7 and TRBJ2-2, with 8 nucleotides matching TRBD1. The CDR3 length is 15 residues. Germline CDR1 and CDR2: SSHAT and FNYEAQ (reference sequence). CDR3 region: CASSRTGSHTGELFF. In DNA, the CDR3 is TGTGCTAGCAGCCGGACAGGGAGCCACACCGGGGAGCTGTTTTTT.

This clone was observed once. The genes are TRBV6-4 and TRBJ1-6; possible D gene TRBD1, 5 bases. Germline V CDR1 and CDR2: MRHNA, SNTAGT. This CDR3 comprises 14 residues. The germline V and J ends were trimmed by 3 bases and 9 bases, with 12 bases remaining between them. The CDR3 loop is CASSEGREASPLHF. In nucleotides, the CDR3 is TGTGCCAGCAGTGAGGGGCGGGAGGCTTCACCCCTCCACTTT.

On this clone: Other DNA sequences in the sample encode the same CDR3. This chain links TRBV6-1 with TRBJ2-4, with TRBD1 as a possible D gene (6 bases). V was clipped by 5 bases and J by 8 bases, with 16 bases between them. The CDR3 length is 14 residues. Germline values: CDR1 MNHNS, CDR2 SASEGT. The DNA for the CDR3 is TGTGCCAGCAGTAGTCCGGGACAAGGTTACATTCAGTACTTC. Its translation: CASSSPGQGYIQYF.

This rearrangement joins TRBV4-3 to TRBJ2-4; no definite D call. Trimming cost V 3 bases and J 1 base, with 4 bases left between them. This CDR3 has 13 amino acids. Germline V gene lookup returns CDR1 LGHNA and CDR2 YSLEER. The chain's CDR3 is CASSQAAKNIQYF. CDR3 DNA sequence: TGCGCCAGCAGCCAGGCTGCCAAAAACATTCAGTACTTC.

The chain couples TRBV11-2 to TRBJ1-1; weak D call: TRBD1 (6 bases). The CDR3 is 16 amino acids. The germline gives CDR1 SGHAT, CDR2 FQNNGV. The V end was cut by 1 base, the J end by 1 base, with 13 bases between. CDR3 bases: TGTGCCAGCAGCTTAGCATGGGGGCGCAGGAACACTGAAGCTTTCTTT. This translates into CASSLAWGRRNTEAFF.

This clone is a singleton in its sample. The chain employs TRBV6-5 and TRBJ1-1; D is ambiguous. Germline V CDR1 and CDR2: MNHEY, SVGAGI. CDR3 length: 15 residues. The V and J ends lost 10 bases and 2 bases respectively, with 20 bases between them. In DNA form, the CDR3 reads TGTGCCACCCTCCTGAAACGGAGGACCAACACTGAAGCTTTCTTT. This codes for CATLLKRRTNTEAFF.

The gene calls are TRBV11-3 and TRBJ2-7; TRBD1 is a possible D gene (6 bases). The CDR3 length is 13 residues. Germline V gives CDR1 SGHNT, CDR2 YENEEA. V dropped 4 bases and J dropped 2 bases, with 9 bases sitting between them. The CDR3 reads CASSSGQPYEQYF. CDR3 nucleotide sequence: TGTGCCAGCAGCTCAGGACAGCCCTACGAGCAGTACTTC.

About this clone itself: This likely stems from a read error, as it lies one base from a far larger clone. Other DNA sequences in this specimen translate into the identical CDR3. CDR3 DNA: TGTGCCAGCAGTCGTCTAGCTAACCAAGAGACCCAGTACTTC. It encodes CASSRLANQETQYF. This chain connects TRBV11-1 to TRBJ2-5; weak D call: TRBD2 (5 bases). Germline loops: CDR1 SGHAT, CDR2 FQDESV (reference sequence). This CDR3 has 14 amino acids. V dropped 6 bases and J dropped 0 bases, with 11 bases sitting between them.

The chain joins TRBV9 to TRBJ2-5; 7 nucleotides agree with TRBD1. Germline V gene sequence: CDR1 SGDLS, CDR2 YYNGEE. The V gene end was trimmed by 5 bases and the J gene end by 2 bases; junction bases not matched to a gene: 6. This CDR3 has 14 residues. CDR3 nucleotide sequence: TGTGCCAGCAGTTTGGACAGGACACAAGAGACCCAGTACTTC. Encoded protein: CASSLDRTQETQYF.